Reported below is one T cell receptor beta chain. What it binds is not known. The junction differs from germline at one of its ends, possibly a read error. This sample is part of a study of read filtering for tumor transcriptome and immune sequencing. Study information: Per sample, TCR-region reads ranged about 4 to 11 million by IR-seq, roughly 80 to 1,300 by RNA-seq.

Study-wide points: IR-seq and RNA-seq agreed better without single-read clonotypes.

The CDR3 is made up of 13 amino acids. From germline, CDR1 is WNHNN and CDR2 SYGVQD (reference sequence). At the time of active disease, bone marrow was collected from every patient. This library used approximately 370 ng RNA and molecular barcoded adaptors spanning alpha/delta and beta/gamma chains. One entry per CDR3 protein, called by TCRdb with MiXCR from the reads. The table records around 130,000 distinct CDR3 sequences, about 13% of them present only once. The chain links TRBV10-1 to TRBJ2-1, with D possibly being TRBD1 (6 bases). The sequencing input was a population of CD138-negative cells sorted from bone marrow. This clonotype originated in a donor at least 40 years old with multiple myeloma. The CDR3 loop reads CASSGGPYSEQFF. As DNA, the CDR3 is TGCGCCAGCAGTGGGGGGCCCTACAGTGAGCAGTTCTTC.